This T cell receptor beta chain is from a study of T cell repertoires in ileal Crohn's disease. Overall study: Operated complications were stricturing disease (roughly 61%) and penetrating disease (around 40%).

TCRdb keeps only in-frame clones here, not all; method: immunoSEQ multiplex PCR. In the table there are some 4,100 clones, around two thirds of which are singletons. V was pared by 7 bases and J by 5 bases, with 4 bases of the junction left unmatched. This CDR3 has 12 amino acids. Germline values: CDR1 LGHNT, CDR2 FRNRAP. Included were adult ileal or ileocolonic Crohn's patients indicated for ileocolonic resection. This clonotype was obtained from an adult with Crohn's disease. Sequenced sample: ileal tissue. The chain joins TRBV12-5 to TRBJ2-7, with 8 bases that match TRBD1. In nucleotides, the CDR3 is TGTGCTAGTGCCCCAGGGGGCGACGAGCAGTACTTC. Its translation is CASAPGGDEQYF.